This passage covers 31 T cell receptor beta chains from one sample sequenced in a study of monozygotic twins with inflammatory bowel disease. TCRdb processed the 5' RACE reads again and assigns one entry to each CDR3 protein, with no DNA. This sample's table has around 99,000 distinct CDR3 sequences. The sample consisted of blood. All receptors derive from a human donor with ulcerative colitis or Crohn's disease, or a healthy co-twin of an affected twin (not recorded which).

The gene calls are TRBV7-2 and TRBJ1-5. The CDR3 is made up of 15 amino acids. Germline CDR1 and CDR2: SGHTA and FQGNSA. This CDR3 is CASSASAALGQPQHF.

The V and J genes are TRBV5-6 and TRBJ1-2; TCRdb picks TRBD1, but there is no DNA to check that call. The CDR3 loop spans 12 amino acids. CDR1 is SGHDT and CDR2 is YYEEEE in the germline V gene. Here the CDR3 reads CASSSGEYGYTF.

The genes are TRBV20-1 and TRBJ1-1. The V gene's germline CDR1 is DFQATT and CDR2 SNEGSKA (reference sequence). The CDR3 is made up of 12 amino acids. The CDR3 region is CSAPRYDSEAFF.

The chain links TRBV5-6 to TRBJ2-2; TCRdb lists TRBD1, though no DNA is available to test this call. CDR3 length equals 16 residues. Germline V lookup: CDR1 SGHDT, CDR2 YYEEEE. CDR3 amino acids: CASSLLAGGATGELFF.

This chain uses TRBV28 with TRBJ2-7. The CDR3 totals 12 residues. The germline gives CDR1 MDHEN, CDR2 SYDVKM. CDR3 loop: CASSVSRYEQYF.

The chain is built from TRBV7-2 and TRBJ1-5; TCRdb proposes TRBD1, but this gene call is untestable without DNA. CDR3 length equals 15 residues. Germline V lookup: CDR1 SGHTA, CDR2 FQGNSA. The CDR3 sequence is CASSLLTGSNQPQHF.

The rearrangement joins TRBV20-1 to TRBJ2-7; TCRdb outputs TRBD2, but without DNA this stays unchecked. CDR1 is DFQATT and CDR2 is SNEGSKA in the germline V gene (reference sequence). The CDR3 is made up of 15 amino acids. CDR3 amino acids: CSAHRTSGGSYEQYF.

V is TRBV3-1 and J is TRBJ2-4; TCRdb calls TRBD1, which cannot be checked without DNA. The CDR3 covers 15 residues. Per the germline V gene, CDR1 is LGHDT and CDR2 is YNNKEL (reference sequence). CDR3 residues: CASSLAEGGWNIQYF.

The chain is built from TRBV11-2 and TRBJ1-4; without DNA, the TCRdb call of TRBD1 cannot be checked. Germline-derived CDR1 and CDR2 are SGHAT and FQNNGV. The CDR3 spans 16 residues. The CDR3 here is CASSLRGTGRGEKLFF.

The chain links TRBV1 to TRBJ2-7; as DNA is missing, the TRBD1 call by TCRdb cannot be tested. TRBV1 is described as a pseudogene. There are 13 residues in the CDR3. CDR3 residues: CTSTAGGEKEQYF.

The V and J genes are TRBV4-3 and TRBJ2-1; lacking DNA, the TRBD2 call made by TCRdb goes unchecked. Germline lookup yields CDR1 LGHNA and CDR2 YSLEER. The CDR3 totals 17 residues. This CDR3 is CASSRHYSGSSYNEQFF.

The V call is TRBV11-3, the J call TRBJ1-1; TCRdb's D call of TRBD1 is untestable without DNA. The germline V gene has CDR1 SGHNT and CDR2 YENEEA. The CDR3 sequence is 13 residues long. The CDR3 reads CASRYRGGTEAFF.

J is TRBJ2-7 and V is TRBV6-5; lacking DNA, the TRBD1 call made by TCRdb goes unchecked. Germline CDR1 and CDR2: MNHEY and SVGAGI. This CDR3 has 16 amino acids. This CDR3 is CASSYSVQGASYEQYF.

The chain joins TRBV12-3 or TRBV12-4 to TRBJ2-1. This CDR3 has 16 amino acids. This CDR3 is CASSLRPAYSYNEQFF.

The V call is TRBV6-2 or TRBV6-3, the J call TRBJ2-7; the D call from TCRdb, TRBD2, cannot be confirmed without DNA. CDR3 length: 14 amino acids. Per germline, CDR1 MNHEY and CDR2 SVGEGT. The CDR3 spells CASSSGVSSYEQYF.

The chain recombines TRBV6-5 with TRBJ2-5; TCRdb's D call of TRBD2 is untestable without DNA. The germline CDR1 and CDR2 sequences are MNHEY and SVGAGI. This CDR3 has 15 amino acids. CDR3 loop: CASSYLGAGEETQYF.

The chain carries TRBV24-1 and TRBJ2-1; TCRdb's assignment of TRBD1 cannot be checked, as there is no DNA. CDR3 length equals 16 residues. The germline V gene has CDR1 KGHDR and CDR2 SFDVKD. The CDR3 sequence: CATSDPTGSPYNEQFF.

The chain combines TRBV7-9 with TRBJ2-1. The CDR3 consists of 16 residues. Germline CDR1 reads SEHNR; CDR2 reads FQNEAQ (reference sequence). The chain's CDR3 is CASSLSLATHLNEQFF.

This chain uses TRBV5-1 with TRBJ2-2. This CDR3 is built from 15 residues. Per the germline V gene, CDR1 is SGHRS and CDR2 is YFSETQ. CDR3 in amino acids: CASSLWRANTGELFF.

This rearrangement joins TRBV6-4 to TRBJ1-2. The CDR3 extends over 14 amino acids. Germline CDR1 MRHNA, CDR2 SNTAGT. CDR3 protein: CASSRGPSNYGYTF.

The V gene is TRBV6-5, the J gene TRBJ1-2. This CDR3 is built from 15 residues. Germline CDR1 reads MNHEY; CDR2 reads SVGAGI. CDR3 in amino acids: CASSYLGSDNYGYTF.

The V call is TRBV24-1, the J call TRBJ2-5; the D call of TRBD1 rests on TCRdb alone, since no DNA is present to check it. This CDR3 region has 16 residues. CDR1 and CDR2 (germline): KGHDR, SFDVKD. The CDR3: CATSELTGWGEETQYF.

The V gene is TRBV3-1, the J gene TRBJ2-2. The CDR3 has 11 residues. Germline CDR1 and CDR2: LGHDT and YNNKEL (reference sequence). The chain's CDR3 is CASSLLGELFF.

This rearrangement joins TRBV6-2 or TRBV6-3 to TRBJ1-1; TCRdb's D gene call, TRBD1, goes unchecked for lack of DNA. The CDR3 contains 17 residues. CDR1 is MNHEY and CDR2 is SVGEGT in the germline V gene. The CDR3 is CASSLIGTAFMNTEAFF.

The rearrangement links TRBV5-1 to TRBJ2-2. The length of the CDR3 is 16 residues. Germline CDR1 SGHRS, CDR2 YFSETQ. CDR3 amino acids: CASSLEVSQNTGELFF.

The genes are TRBV5-6 and TRBJ1-1. CDR3 length: 12 residues. Germline V gene sequence: CDR1 SGHDT, CDR2 YYEEEE. The CDR3 loop is CASSGERTEAFF. Full variable domain (missing parts from reference TRBV5-6 and TRBJ1-1): DAGVTQSPTHLIKTRGQQVTLRCSPKSGHDTVSWYQQALGQGPQFIFQYYEEEERQRGNFPDRFSGHQFPNYSSELNVNALLLGDSALYLCASSGERTEAFFGQGTRLTVV.

The chain recombines TRBV15 with TRBJ2-5; the D call from TCRdb, TRBD2, cannot be confirmed without DNA. Germline V gives CDR1 LNHNV, CDR2 YYDKDF (reference sequence). The CDR3 totals 15 residues. The CDR3 spells CATSRDPAGGETQYF.

The V call is TRBV27, the J call TRBJ1-5; there is no DNA to check the TCRdb D call of TRBD1. Germline V gene sequence: CDR1 MNHEY, CDR2 SMNVEV (reference sequence). The CDR3 sequence is 14 residues long. The CDR3 sequence: CASSLDRGSQPQHF.

V gene TRBV28 combines with J gene TRBJ2-7; no DNA is available, so the TRBD2 call from TCRdb remains unchecked. The CDR3 has 15 residues. Germline V lookup: CDR1 MDHEN, CDR2 SYDVKM. This CDR3 reads CASSPRVVAGDEQYF.

This chain connects TRBV7-9 to TRBJ2-4. The CDR3 sequence is 13 residues long. Germline V CDR1 and CDR2: SEHNR, FQNEAQ (reference sequence). The CDR3 spells CASSLGRKNIQYF.

V and J are TRBV28 and TRBJ1-4. There are 13 residues in the CDR3. Germline CDR1 MDHEN, CDR2 SYDVKM. The CDR3 spells CASSPPYGWKLFF.